Described below is a single T cell receptor beta chain sequence and its context. The CDR3 covers 14 residues. Trimming stripped 8 bases from V and 0 bases from J, with 10 bases between. This entry is derived from a study of identical twins. TCRdb independently ran MiXCR on the 5' RACE reads; one entry per CDR3 protein. This sample yields approximately 630,000 distinct CDR3 sequences, of which around 7.4% are seen a single time; 1.6% belongs to the top ten. The sample was also linked to a second study, of yellow fever vaccine responses in identical twins.

The material sequenced was PBMCs. The rearrangement joins TRBV12-3 or TRBV12-4 to TRBJ2-2; maybe TRBD1 (6 bases). This clonotype was obtained from a woman in her late teens or twenties in good health. In DNA, the CDR3 is TGTGCCAGCCTTAGGGGGTCGAACACCGGGGAGCTGTTTTTT. This encodes CASLRGSNTGELFF.